This TCR beta chain was identified in a study of shared clonotypes between healthy human individuals. Across the study: Per donor, three plates held CD4 naive cells, three held CD4 memory, two held CD8 naive and one held CD8 memory.

Study-level results: Naive subsets, compared against memory subsets, generally had larger estimated richness values.

As to this clone: Its antigen is not identified.

The germline V and J ends were trimmed by 11 bases and 1 base, with 14 bases remaining between them. CDR3 size: 13 residues. Germline CDR1 is WSHSY and CDR2 is SAAADI. Repertoires were generated with immunoSEQ multiplex PCR, while TCRdb's copy carries only in-frame clones and drops some. The sample includes roughly 1.4 million clones, approximately 98.5% of them seen just once. The origin of this receptor is a man aged 25-45 years in good health. Sequencing used naive CD4+ T cells sorted from blood. This sample's subset: CD45RA+ positively selected. The J gene is TRBJ1-1, the V gene TRBV10-2; possibly TRBD1 for D (6 bases). CDR3 loop: CAGRQDGNTEAFF. DNA of the CDR3: TGCGCCGGCCGACAGGACGGGAACACTGAAGCTTTCTTT.